These 7 T cell receptor beta chains came from one sample sequenced in a study of T cells after yellow fever vaccination. TCRdb recomputed calls from the 5' RACE reads with MiXCR, one row per CDR3 protein. The repertoire includes roughly 48,000 distinct CDR3 sequences, approximately 7% of them detected once, and 20% to 30% sits in the top ten. The sample was CD8+ T cells not binding an NS4B(214-222) dextramer, sorted from PBMCs, taken roughly 45 days after the first yellow fever vaccination. These receptors came from a man aged 18 to 30 who received the YFV17D yellow fever vaccine.

The rearrangement joins TRBV7-2 to TRBJ1-4; unclear D gene. The length of the CDR3 is 13 residues. CDR1 and CDR2 (germline): SGHTA, FQGNSA. Trimming took off 5 bases at V and 0 bases at J, with 4 bases between the two ends. The CDR3 protein is CASSPATNEKLFF. The CDR3 coding sequence is TGTGCCAGCAGCCCCGCAACTAATGAAAAACTGTTTTTT.

This clonotype was seen only a few times. CDR3 nucleotides: TGTGCCAGCAGCTCCCCCAGGGGGCGGGGAGATACGCAGTATTTT. This encodes CASSSPRGRGDTQYF. V and J are TRBV7-2 and TRBJ2-3; 8 bases agree with TRBD1. Trimming took 4 bases from V and 5 from J; bases not matched to a gene: 8. The CDR3 has 15 amino acids. Germline CDR1 is SGHTA and CDR2 is FQGNSA.

Many counts were recorded for this clonotype. The chain couples TRBV12-3 or TRBV12-4 to TRBJ1-4, with TRBD1 identical over 8 bases. Trimming took 1 base from V and 6 from J; bases not matched to a gene: 4. The CDR3 runs to 15 residues. CDR3 amino acids: CASSLGRGRDEKLFF. The CDR3 DNA reads TGTGCCAGCAGTTTAGGCAGGGGGCGAGATGAAAAACTGTTTTTT.

The table lists this clonotype with many counts. The chain combines TRBV20-1 with TRBJ2-5, with unresolved D. V was shortened by 0 bases and J by 2 bases, with 13 bases between the two germline ends. The CDR3 extends over 15 amino acids. Germline V gives CDR1 DFQATT, CDR2 SNEGSKA (reference sequence). The CDR3 region has the DNA TGCAGTGCTAGAGATCTAAGGGCAATACAAGAGACCCAGTACTTC. Translated: CSARDLRAIQETQYF.

The J gene is TRBJ2-5, the V gene TRBV5-6, with 8 bases matching TRBD2. The germline V gene has CDR1 SGHDT and CDR2 YYEEEE. V lost 3 bases and J lost 1; bases outside the gene matches: 5. The CDR3 totals 15 residues. The CDR3 DNA is TGTGCCAGCAGCTACCGCGGGACTAGCCAAGAGACCCAGTACTTC. Residues: CASSYRGTSQETQYF.

This clonotype showed up just a few times. V is TRBV20-1 and J is TRBJ2-7; D unresolved. The CDR3 length is 12 residues. The ends were cut back, 4 bases at V and 1 base at J, with 8 bases in the middle. Germline CDR1 DFQATT, CDR2 SNEGSKA (reference sequence). The CDR3 is CSATPGSYEQYF. CDR3 in DNA: TGCAGTGCTACTCCTGGGTCCTACGAGCAGTACTTC.

This clonotype was recorded many times. The genes are TRBV10-3 and TRBJ2-7; unclear D gene. Trimming took 0 bases from V and 2 from J, leaving 11 bases between them. CDR1 ENHRY and CDR2 SYGVKD come from the germline V gene. This CDR3 is built from 15 residues. This CDR3 reads CAISESRTTPYEQYF. DNA of the CDR3: TGTGCCATCAGTGAGTCGAGAACAACCCCCTACGAGCAGTACTTC.